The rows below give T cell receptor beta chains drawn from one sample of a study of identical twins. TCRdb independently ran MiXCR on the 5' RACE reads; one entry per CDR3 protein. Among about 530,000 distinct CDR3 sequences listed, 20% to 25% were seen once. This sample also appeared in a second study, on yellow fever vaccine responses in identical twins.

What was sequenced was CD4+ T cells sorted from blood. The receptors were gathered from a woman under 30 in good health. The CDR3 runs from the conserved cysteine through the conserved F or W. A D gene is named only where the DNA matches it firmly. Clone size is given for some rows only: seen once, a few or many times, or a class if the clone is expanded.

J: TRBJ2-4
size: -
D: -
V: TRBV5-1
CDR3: CASSLAAPGYKNIQYF
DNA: TGCGCCAGCAGCTTGGCTGCCCCAGGCTACAAAAACATTCAGTACTTC

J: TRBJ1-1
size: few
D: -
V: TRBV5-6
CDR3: CASSFNRNFPEAFF
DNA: TGTGCCAGCAGCTTCAACAGAAATTTTCCTGAAGCTTTCTTT

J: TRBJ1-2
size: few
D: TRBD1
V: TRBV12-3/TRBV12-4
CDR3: CASSQTRQGSNYGYTF
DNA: TGTGCCAGCAGCCAGACCCGACAGGGTAGTAACTATGGCTACACCTTC

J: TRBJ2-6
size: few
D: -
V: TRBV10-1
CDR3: CASSESGANVLTF
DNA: TGTGCCAGCAGTGAATCTGGGGCCAACGTCCTGACTTTC

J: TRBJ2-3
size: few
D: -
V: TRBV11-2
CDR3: CASSLGLGWVYF
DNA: TGTGCCAGCAGCTTAGGACTAGGCTGGGTGTATTTT

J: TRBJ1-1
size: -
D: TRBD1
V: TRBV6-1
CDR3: CASSSWTGLWYAFF
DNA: TGTGCCAGCAGTAGTTGGACAGGGCTTTGGTACGCTTTCTTT

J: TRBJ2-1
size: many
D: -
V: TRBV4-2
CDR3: CASSPGRGEEQFF
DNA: TGTGCCAGCAGCCCCGGACGGGGCGAGGAGCAGTTCTTC

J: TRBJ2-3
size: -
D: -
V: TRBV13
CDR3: CASSLGGNSPIADTQYF
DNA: TGTGCCAGCAGCTTAGGCGGTAACTCTCCGATCGCAGATACGCAGTATTTT

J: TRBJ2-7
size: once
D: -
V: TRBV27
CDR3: CASRIRQASYEQYF
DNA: TGTGCCAGCAGAATAAGACAGGCCTCCTACGAGCAGTACTTC

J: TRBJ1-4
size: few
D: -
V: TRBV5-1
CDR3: CASSSMTSDNEKLFF
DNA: TGCGCCAGCAGCAGCATGACAAGCGATAATGAAAAACTGTTTTTT

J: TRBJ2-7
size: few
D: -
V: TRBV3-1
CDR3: CASSQVGSSSYEQYF
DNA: TGTGCCAGCAGCCAAGTTGGGTCTAGCTCCTACGAGCAGTACTTC

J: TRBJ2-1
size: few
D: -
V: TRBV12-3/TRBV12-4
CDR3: CASSLSSGEQFF
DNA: TGTGCCAGCAGTTTAAGTAGCGGCGAGCAGTTCTTC

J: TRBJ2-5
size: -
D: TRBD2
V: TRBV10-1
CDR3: CASSDAGEETQYF
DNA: TGCGCCAGCAGTGACGCGGGAGAAGAGACCCAGTACTTC

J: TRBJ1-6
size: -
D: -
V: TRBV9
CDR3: CASSVGSLDSPLHF
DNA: TGTGCCAGCAGCGTAGGTAGTCTCGATTCACCCCTCCACTTT

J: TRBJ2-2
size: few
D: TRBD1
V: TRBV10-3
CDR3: CAIRPGTGRIGELFF
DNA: TGTGCCATCAGACCCGGGACAGGGAGGATCGGGGAGCTGTTTTTT

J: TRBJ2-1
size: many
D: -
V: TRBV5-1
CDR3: CASSLDSPGIDEQFF
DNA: TGCGCCAGCAGCTTGGATAGCCCTGGGATCGATGAGCAGTTCTTC

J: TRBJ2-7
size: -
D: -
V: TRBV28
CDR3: CASSGPVPPTYEQYF
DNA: TGTGCCAGCAGTGGACCTGTCCCCCCTACCTACGAGCAGTACTTC

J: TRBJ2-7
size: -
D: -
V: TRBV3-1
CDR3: CASSREQHYEQYF
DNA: TGTGCCAGCAGCCGAGAACAGCACTACGAGCAGTACTTC

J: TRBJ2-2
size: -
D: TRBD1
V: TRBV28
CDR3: CASSLTGLAGELFF
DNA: TGTGCCAGCAGTTTGACAGGGTTGGCCGGGGAGCTGTTTTTT

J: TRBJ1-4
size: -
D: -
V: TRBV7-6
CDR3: CASSPPGHGYEKLFF
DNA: TGTGCCAGCAGCCCCCCGGGACACGGATATGAAAAACTGTTTTTT

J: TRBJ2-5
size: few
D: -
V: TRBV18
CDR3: CASSPYQISRDQETQYF
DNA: TGTGCCAGCTCACCATACCAGATCTCGCGGGACCAAGAGACCCAGTACTTC

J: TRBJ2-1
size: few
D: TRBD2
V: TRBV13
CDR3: CASSRSLGGDEQFF
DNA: TGTGCCAGCAGCCGGTCCCTGGGGGGGGATGAGCAGTTCTTC

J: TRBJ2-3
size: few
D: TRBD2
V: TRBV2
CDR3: CASSERGGAADTQYF
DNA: TGTGCCAGCAGTGAGCGGGGGGGGGCCGCAGATACGCAGTATTTT

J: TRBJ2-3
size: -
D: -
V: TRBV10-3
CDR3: CAISAGIDTQYF
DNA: TGTGCCATCAGTGCAGGGATAGATACGCAGTATTTT

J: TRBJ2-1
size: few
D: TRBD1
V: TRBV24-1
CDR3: CATSEKGTGLSGEQFF
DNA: TGTGCCACCAGTGAAAAAGGGACAGGGTTGAGCGGTGAGCAGTTCTTC

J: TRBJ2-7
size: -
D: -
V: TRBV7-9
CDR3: CASSLGRSREQYF
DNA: TGTGCCAGCAGCTTAGGTCGCTCTAGGGAGCAGTACTTC

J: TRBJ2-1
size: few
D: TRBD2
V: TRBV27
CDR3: CASSPDSGRIPFF
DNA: TGTGCCAGCAGTCCGGATAGCGGGAGGATACCGTTCTTC

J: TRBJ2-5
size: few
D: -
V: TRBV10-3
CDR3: CAISESRTGKQETQYF
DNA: TGTGCCATCAGTGAGTCGAGGACTGGAAAGCAAGAGACCCAGTACTTC

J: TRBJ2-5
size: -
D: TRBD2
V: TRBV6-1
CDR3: CASSDLIGGGYQETQYF
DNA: TGTGCCAGCAGTGATTTGATCGGGGGGGGTTACCAAGAGACCCAGTACTTC

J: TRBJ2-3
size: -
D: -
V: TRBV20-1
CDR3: CSPTGDTDTQYF
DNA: TGCAGTCCTACCGGGGACACAGATACGCAGTATTTT

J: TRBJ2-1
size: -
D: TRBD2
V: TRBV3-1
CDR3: CACSRGTSGAYNEQFF
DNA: TGTGCCTGCAGCCGCGGGACTAGCGGAGCTTACAATGAGCAGTTCTTC

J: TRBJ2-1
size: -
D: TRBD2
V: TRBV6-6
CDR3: CATRSSGGPQFF
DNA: TGTGCCACGCGTAGTAGCGGGGGGCCCCAGTTCTTC

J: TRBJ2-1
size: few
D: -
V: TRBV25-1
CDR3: CASSERASSYNEQFF
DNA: TGTGCCAGCAGTGAACGGGCAAGCTCCTACAATGAGCAGTTCTTC

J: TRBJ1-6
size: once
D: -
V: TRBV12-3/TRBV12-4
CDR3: CASSLEGRNSPLHF
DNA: TGTGCCAGCAGTTTAGAGGGGAGGAATTCACCCCTCCACTTT

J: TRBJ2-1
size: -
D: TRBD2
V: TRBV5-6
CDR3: CASSLFLASGSNEQFF
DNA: TGTGCCAGCAGCTTGTTTCTGGCTAGCGGGAGCAATGAGCAGTTCTTC

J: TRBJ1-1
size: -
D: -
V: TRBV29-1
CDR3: CSVGGIGSFNLNTEAFF
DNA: TGCAGCGTGGGGGGGATAGGGTCGTTCAACCTGAACACTGAAGCTTTCTTT

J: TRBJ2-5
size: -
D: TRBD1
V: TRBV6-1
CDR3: CASVGGTGAGQETQYF
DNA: TGTGCCAGCGTAGGGGGGACAGGGGCCGGCCAAGAGACCCAGTACTTC

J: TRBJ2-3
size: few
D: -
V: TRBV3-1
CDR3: CASSQGSGTLNTDTQYF
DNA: TGTGCCAGCAGCCAAGGCTCCGGGACTCTAAACACAGATACGCAGTATTTT

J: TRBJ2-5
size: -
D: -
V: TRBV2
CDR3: CASSKGKETQYF
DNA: TGTGCCAGCAGCAAAGGGAAGGAGACCCAGTACTTC

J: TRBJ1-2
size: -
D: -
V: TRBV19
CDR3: CASRATGGKNYGYTF
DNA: TGTGCCAGTAGGGCCACAGGTGGCAAAAACTATGGCTACACCTTC

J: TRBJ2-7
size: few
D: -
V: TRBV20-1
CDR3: CSARDRGQGPSYEQYF
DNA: TGCAGTGCTAGAGATCGGGGGCAGGGGCCCTCCTACGAGCAGTACTTC